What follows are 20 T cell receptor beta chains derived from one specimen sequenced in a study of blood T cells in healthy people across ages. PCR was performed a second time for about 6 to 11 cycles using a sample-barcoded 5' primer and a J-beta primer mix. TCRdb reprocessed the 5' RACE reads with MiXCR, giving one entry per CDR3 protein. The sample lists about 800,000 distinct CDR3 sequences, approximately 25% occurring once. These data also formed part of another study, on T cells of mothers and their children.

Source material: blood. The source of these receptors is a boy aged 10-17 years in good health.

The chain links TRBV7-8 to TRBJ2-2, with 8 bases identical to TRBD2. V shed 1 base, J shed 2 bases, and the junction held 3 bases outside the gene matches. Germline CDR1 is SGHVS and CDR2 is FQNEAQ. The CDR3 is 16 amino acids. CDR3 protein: CASSLDSGGNTGELFF. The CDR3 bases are TGTGCCAGCAGCTTAGACAGCGGGGGTAACACCGGGGAGCTGTTTTTT. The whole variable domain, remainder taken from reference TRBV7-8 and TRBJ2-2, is GAGVSQSPRYKVAKRGQDVALRCDPISGHVSLFWYQQALGQGPEFLTYFQNEAQLDKSGLPSDRFFAERPEGSVSTLKIQRTQQEDSAVYLCASSLDSGGNTGELFFGEGSRLTVL.

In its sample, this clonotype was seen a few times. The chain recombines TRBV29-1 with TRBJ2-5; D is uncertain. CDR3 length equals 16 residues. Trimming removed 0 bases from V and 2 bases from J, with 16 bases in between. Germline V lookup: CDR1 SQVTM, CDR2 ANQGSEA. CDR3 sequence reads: CSVEDQRASAQETQYF. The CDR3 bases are TGCAGCGTTGAAGATCAACGGGCCTCAGCGCAAGAGACCCAGTACTTC.

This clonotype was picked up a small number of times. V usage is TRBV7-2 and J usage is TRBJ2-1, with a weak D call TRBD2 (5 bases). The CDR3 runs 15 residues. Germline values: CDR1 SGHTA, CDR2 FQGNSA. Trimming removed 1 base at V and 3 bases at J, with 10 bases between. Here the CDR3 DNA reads TGTGCCAGCAGCTTAGACCCCCGGGGCTACAATGAGCAGTTCTTC. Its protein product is CASSLDPRGYNEQFF. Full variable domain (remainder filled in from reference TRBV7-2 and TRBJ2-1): GAGVSQSPSNKVTEKGKDVELRCDPISGHTALYWYRQSLGQGLEFLIYFQGNSAPDKSGLPSDRFSAERTGGSVSTLTIQRTQQEDSAVYLCASSLDPRGYNEQFFGPGTRLTVL.

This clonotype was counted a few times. The DNA of the CDR3 is TGCAGTGCGACAATTGCTAGTGGCAATCAGCCCCAGCATTTT. It codes for CSATIASGNQPQHF. The chain combines TRBV20-1 with TRBJ1-5; D uncertain. Germline V gene sequence: CDR1 DFQATT, CDR2 SNEGSKA (reference sequence). The V gene lost 6 bases and the J gene lost 2 bases, with 14 bases spanning the gap. The CDR3 is 14 residues long.

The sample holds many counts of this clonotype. The CDR3 region has the DNA TGTGCCAGCAGTTTGACAGGGGACAATGAGCAGTTCTTC. Its translation is CASSLTGDNEQFF. The chain is built from TRBV28 and TRBJ2-5, with TRBD1 identical over 8 bases. The J call is in doubt because the DNA end fits TRBJ2-1 better. The V gene's germline CDR1 is MDHEN and CDR2 SYDVKM. The CDR3 runs 13 residues.

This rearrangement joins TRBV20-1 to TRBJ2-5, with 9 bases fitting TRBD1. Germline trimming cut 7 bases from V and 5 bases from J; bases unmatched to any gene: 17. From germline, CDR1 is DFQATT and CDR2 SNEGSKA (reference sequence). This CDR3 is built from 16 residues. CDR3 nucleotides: TGCAGTGTTGAAGTAGGAACAGGGGGCTCGAGGGAGACCCAGTACTTC. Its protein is CSVEVGTGGSRETQYF.

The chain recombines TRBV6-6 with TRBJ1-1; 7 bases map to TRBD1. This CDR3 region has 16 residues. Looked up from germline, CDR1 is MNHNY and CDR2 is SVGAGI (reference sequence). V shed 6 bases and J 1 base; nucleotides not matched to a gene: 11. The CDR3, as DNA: TGTGCCAGCAGACCCACTACAGGGGTTTCGAACACTGAAGCTTTCTTT. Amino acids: CASRPTTGVSNTEAFF.

CDR3 amino acids: CASSQGRTGKSYGYTF. In DNA form, the CDR3 reads TGCGCCAGCAGCCAAGGGAGGACAGGGAAGAGCTATGGCTACACCTTC. The chain couples TRBV4-3 to TRBJ1-2, with 8 bases aligning to TRBD1. The CDR3 is made up of 16 amino acids. Trimming took 1 base from V and 4 from J; bases not matched to a gene: 8. Germline loops: CDR1 LGHNA, CDR2 YSLEER.

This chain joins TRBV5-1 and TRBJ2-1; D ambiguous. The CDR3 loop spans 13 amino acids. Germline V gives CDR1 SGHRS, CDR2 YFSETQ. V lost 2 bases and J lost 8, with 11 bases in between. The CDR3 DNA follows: TGCGCCAGCAGCTTTGGTCATGGGGATGAGCAGTTCTTC. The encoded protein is CASSFGHGDEQFF.

As DNA, the CDR3 is TGTGCCAGCTTGTCCCCCGACAGTGAGGGGTCGGCCCTCCACTTT. Translation: CASLSPDSEGSALHF. The chain combines TRBV27 with TRBJ1-6; perhaps TRBD1 as D (5 bases). The CDR3 is 15 amino acids. From germline, CDR1 is MNHEY and CDR2 SMNVEV (reference sequence). The V gene lost 8 bases and the J gene lost 14 bases, with 25 bases spanning the gap.

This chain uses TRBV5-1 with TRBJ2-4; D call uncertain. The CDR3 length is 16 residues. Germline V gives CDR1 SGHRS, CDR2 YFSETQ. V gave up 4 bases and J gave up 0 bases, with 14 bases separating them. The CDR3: CASSRSQDRAKNIQYF. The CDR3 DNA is TGCGCCAGCAGCCGATCCCAAGATCGAGCCAAAAACATTCAGTACTTC.

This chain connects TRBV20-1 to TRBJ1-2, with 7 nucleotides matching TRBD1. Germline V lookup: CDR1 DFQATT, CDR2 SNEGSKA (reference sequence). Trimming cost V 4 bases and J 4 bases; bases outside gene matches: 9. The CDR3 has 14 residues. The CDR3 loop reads CSAKRQGGSYGYTF. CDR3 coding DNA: TGCAGTGCTAAAAGGCAGGGGGGATCCTATGGCTACACCTTC.

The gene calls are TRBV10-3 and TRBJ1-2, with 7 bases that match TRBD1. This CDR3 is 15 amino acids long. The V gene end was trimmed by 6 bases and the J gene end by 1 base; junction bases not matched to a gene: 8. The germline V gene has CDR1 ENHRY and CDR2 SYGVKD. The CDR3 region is CAISPTGQINYGYTF. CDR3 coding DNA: TGTGCCATCAGCCCGACGGGACAGATTAACTATGGCTACACCTTC.

CDR3 DNA: TGCGCCAGCAGCCCCCACCGCGGAGGGGGCTACGAGCAGTACTTC. Translating it yields CASSPHRGGGYEQYF. The chain uses TRBV5-1 and TRBJ2-7; D may be TRBD1 or TRBD2 (6 bases each). CDR1 and CDR2 (germline): SGHRS, YFSETQ. This CDR3 is built from 15 residues. V was clipped by 4 bases and J by 3 bases, with 17 bases between them.

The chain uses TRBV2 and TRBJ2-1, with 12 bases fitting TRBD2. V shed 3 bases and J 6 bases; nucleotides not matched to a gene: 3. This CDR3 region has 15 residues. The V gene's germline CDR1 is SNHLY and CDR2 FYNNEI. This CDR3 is CASSDASGGANEQFF. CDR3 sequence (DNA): TGTGCCAGCAGTGATGCTAGCGGGGGGGCCAATGAGCAGTTCTTC.

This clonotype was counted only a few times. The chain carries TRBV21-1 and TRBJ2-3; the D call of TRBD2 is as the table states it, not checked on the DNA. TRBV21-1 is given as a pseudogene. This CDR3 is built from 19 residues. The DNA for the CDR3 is TGTGCCAGCAGCAAATATCCAGCGGGACTGTCTCCCTACACAGATACGCAGTATTTT. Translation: CASSKYPAGLSPYTDTQYF.

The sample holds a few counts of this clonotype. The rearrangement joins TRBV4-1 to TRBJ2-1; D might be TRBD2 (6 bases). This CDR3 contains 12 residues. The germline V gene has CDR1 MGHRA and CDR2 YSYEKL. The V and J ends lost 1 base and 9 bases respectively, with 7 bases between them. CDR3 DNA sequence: TGCGCCAGCAGCCAAGGGGGAGGTGAGCAGTTCTTC. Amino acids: CASSQGGGEQFF.

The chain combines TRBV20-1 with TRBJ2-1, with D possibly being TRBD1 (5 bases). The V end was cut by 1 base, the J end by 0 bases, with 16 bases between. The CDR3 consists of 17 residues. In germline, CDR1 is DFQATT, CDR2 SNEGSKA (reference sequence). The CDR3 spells CSARVKKGRGSYNEQFF. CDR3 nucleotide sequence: TGCAGTGCTAGAGTGAAGAAGGGGCGAGGCTCCTACAATGAGCAGTTCTTC.

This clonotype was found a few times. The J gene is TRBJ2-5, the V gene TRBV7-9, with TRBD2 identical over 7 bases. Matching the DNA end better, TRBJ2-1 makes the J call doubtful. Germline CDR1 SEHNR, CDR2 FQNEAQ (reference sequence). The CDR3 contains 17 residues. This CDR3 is CASSLSVVLAARDEQFF. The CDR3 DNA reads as TGTGCCAGCAGCTTAAGTGTCGTCCTAGCGGCGAGAGATGAGCAGTTCTTC.

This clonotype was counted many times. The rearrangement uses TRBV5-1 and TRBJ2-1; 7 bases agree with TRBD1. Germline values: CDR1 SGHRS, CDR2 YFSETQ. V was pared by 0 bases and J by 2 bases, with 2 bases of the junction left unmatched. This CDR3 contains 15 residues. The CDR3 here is CASSLEGQTYNEQFF. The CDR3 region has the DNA TGCGCCAGCAGCTTGGAGGGACAGACCTACAATGAGCAGTTCTTC.